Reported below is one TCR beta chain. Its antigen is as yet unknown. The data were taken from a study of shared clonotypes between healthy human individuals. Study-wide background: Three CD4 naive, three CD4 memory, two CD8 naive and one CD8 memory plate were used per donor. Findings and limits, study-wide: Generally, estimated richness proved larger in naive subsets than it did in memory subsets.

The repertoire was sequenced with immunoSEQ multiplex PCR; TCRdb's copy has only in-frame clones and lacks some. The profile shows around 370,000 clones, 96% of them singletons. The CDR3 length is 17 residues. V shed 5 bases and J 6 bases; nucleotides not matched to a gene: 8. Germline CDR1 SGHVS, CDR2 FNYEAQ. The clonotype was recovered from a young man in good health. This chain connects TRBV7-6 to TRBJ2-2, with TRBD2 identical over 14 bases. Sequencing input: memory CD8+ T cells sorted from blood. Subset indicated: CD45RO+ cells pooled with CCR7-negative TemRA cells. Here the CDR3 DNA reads TGTGCCAGCAGCCTGGGGACTAGCGGGAGTATAGCCGGGGAGCTGTTTTTT. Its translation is CASSLGTSGSIAGELFF.